This T cell receptor (beta chain) was identified during a study of shared clonotypes between healthy human individuals (dated by TCRdb to 2020 to 2021). Some background on the complete study: A couple of women and three men aged 18 to 49 years were included in the cohort. To increase sequencing depth and limit assay-specific biases, TCR repertoire library preparation and sequencing were carried out by different laboratories using diverse techniques. Blood TCR repertoires of four to six healthy adults were deeply sequenced to estimate repertoire size and the extent of clonotype sharing between individuals. For each donor, CD4 naive and CD4 memory were each given three plates, CD8 naive was given two plates, and CD8 memory was given one plate. Between about 0.85 and 10 billion PBMCs per donor were obtained by leukapheresis.

Using the deep immunoSEQ assay, multiplex PCR amplified TCR CDR3 regions from genomic DNA. For each cell subset, the extracted genomic DNA was distributed evenly across all wells of several immunoSEQ 96-well plates, and each plate served as one replicate. For sorted subsets, roughly 200 ng of genomic DNA, equivalent to around 30,000 T cell genomes, went into each replicate PCR. Purified libraries were measured with a Qubit 3.0 fluorometer, size-checked on a Bioanalyzer 2100, and measured again with the KAPA Library Quantification kit. Each immunoSEQ 96-well plate was sequenced on its own single-read 150-cycle Illumina NextSeq 550 flow cell. As for how the authors treated the data: The immunoSEQ output contained only junctional sequences without quality scores, so filtering could not match that applied to full-length reads. Sequences were annotated with PyIR, a Python wrapper for IgBLAST v1.9, and V/J genes and CDR3 were assigned using IMGT germline references. Reads were removed for weak V/J assignments (E-value above 1e-6), missing CDR3, stop codons, out-of-frame junctions, or ambiguous translated residues. V3J clonotypes were defined as sequences sharing the same inferred V gene, J gene, and CDR3 amino acid sequence. Percentage overlap between repertoires was computed as shared unique clonotypes divided by the size of the smaller repertoire. Repertoire richness was assessed with RTK rarefaction, the Chao1 estimator, and Recon v2.1 estimates of unobserved clonotypes. OLGA was used to compute generation probabilities for all TCRbeta clonotypes that the gDNA method yielded from four donors. TCRdb took over this immuneACCESS table, retaining in-frame rearrangements with V and J assigned. Such tables are incomplete; in checked studies, under half of the missing clones stem from an unresolved V gene, and the remainder is unexplained. V, J and clone size derive from that table, while D and trimming were established from the DNA sequence. Counted in this sample were about 1 million clones; roughly 70% of them appeared once. The ten largest make up approximately 1.5% of the sample.

The CDR3 contains 17 residues, cysteine and phenylalanine counted. This entry keeps only the CDR3 DNA: 51 bases, framed from base 1. CDR1 and CDR2 are drawn from the germline V gene: MGHRA, YSYEKL. Trimming takes 0 bases off V and 7 bases off J; junction bases not matched to a gene: 7. The donors were healthy, HIV-negative adults who had no recently reported acute infections or vaccinations. All donors were Caucasian adults living in Nashville, Tennessee, USA. Magnetic negative selection was used to enrich CD4+ T cells, after which naive cells were positively selected on CD45RA and the negative fraction became the memory subset. Blood was collected by leukapheresis, and PBMCs were isolated by Ficoll-Histopaque density gradient centrifugation and then cryopreserved in liquid nitrogen vapor phase. Analytical flow cytometry was used to check the purity and quantity of each magnetically sorted T cell population. Genomic DNA was isolated from every sorted fraction and measured by UV absorbance on a Nanodrop 2000c.

Here is what the overall study found, with its caveats: Because the study included a small number of donors, the genetic and exposure-history diversity represented was limited. Across a few donors, around 5% of naive CD4, approximately 3.5% of naive CD8, about 2% of memory CD4, and approximately 0.42% of memory CD8 clonotypes were shared. Incomplete sequencing was indicated by rarefaction of sorted-subset datasets, despite the large sequencing depth. Compared with non-shared clonotypes, clonotypes shared by all four sorted-subset donors had higher generation probabilities. Naive subsets generally had larger estimated clonotype richness than memory subsets did. Only blood was sampled, and tissue TCR repertoires likely differ from those in blood. Based on pairwise subsampling, the degree of clonotype sharing among donors was expected to be affected by sequencing depth.

About this clone: Its antigen is not yet known. Per-nucleotide qualities are absent, and no much larger clonotype sits a single base away.

The V and J genes are TRBV4-1 and TRBJ2-1, and 12 bases in between align with TRBD2. Sequenced: memory CD4+ T cells sorted from blood. Per the publication, the cell subset or site label means: CD45RA-negative fraction. The clonotype was recovered from a man younger than 35 in good health. The CDR3 corresponds to CASSQDVLAGGRNEQFF. Read as DNA, the sequence is TGCGCCAGCAGCCAAGACGTCCTAGCGGGAGGGAGGAATGAGCAGTTCTTC.